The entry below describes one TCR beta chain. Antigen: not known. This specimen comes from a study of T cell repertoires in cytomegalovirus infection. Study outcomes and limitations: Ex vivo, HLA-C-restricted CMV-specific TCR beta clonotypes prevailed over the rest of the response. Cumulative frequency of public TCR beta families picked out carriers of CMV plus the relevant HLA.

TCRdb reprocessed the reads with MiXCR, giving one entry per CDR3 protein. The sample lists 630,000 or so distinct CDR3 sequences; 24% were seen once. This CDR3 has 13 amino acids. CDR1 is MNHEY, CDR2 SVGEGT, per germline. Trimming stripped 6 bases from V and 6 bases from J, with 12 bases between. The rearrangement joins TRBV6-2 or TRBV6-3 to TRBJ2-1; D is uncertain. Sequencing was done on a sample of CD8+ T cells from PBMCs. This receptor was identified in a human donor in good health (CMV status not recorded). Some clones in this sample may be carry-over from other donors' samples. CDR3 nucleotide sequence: TGTGCCAGCAGCCCACTGGGAAGCAATGAGCAGTTCTTC. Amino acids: CASSPLGSNEQFF.